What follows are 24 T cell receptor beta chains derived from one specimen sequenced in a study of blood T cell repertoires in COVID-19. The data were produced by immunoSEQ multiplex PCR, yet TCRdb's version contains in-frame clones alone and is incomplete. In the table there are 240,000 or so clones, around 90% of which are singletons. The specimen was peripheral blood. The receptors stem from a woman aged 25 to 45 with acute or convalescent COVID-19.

DNA of the CDR3: TGTGCCAGCAGTCCATCCTTGACTAGCACAGATACGCAGTATTTT. This codes for CASSPSLTSTDTQYF. This chain connects TRBV28 to TRBJ2-3; D call uncertain. Trimming took off 5 bases at V and 0 bases at J, with 12 bases between the two ends. CDR1 MDHEN and CDR2 SYDVKM come from the germline V gene. This CDR3 is 15 amino acids long.

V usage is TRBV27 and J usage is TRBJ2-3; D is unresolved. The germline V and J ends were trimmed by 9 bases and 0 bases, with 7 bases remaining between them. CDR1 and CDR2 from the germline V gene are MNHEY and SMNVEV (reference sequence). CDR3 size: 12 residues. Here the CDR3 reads CASYTSTDTQYF. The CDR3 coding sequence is TGTGCCAGTTATACTAGCACAGATACGCAGTATTTT.

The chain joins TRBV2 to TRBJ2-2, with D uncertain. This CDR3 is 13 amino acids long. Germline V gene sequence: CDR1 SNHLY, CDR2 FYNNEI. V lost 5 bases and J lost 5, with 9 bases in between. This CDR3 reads CASSPVLTGELFF. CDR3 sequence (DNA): TGTGCCAGCAGTCCGGTCCTTACCGGGGAGCTGTTTTTT.

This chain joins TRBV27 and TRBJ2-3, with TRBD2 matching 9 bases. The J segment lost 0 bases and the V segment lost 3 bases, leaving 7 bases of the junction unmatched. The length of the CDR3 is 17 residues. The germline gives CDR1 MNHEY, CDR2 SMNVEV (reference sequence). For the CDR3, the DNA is TGTGCCAGCAGTTTGGGGGTCCTAGCGGGGAGCACAGATACGCAGTATTTT. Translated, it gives CASSLGVLAGSTDTQYF.

CDR3 region: CASSLTLRETDTQYF. The CDR3 region has the DNA TGTGCCAGCAGCTTAACGTTAAGGGAGACAGATACGCAGTATTTT. V gene TRBV7-3 combines with J gene TRBJ2-3, with D possibly being TRBD2 (5 bases). V lost 0 bases, J lost 3 bases, and 10 bases lay in between. CDR1 and CDR2 (germline): SGHTA, FQGTGA. There are 15 residues in the CDR3. The full variable domain, rest sourced from reference TRBV7-3 and TRBJ2-3, is GAGVSQTPSNKVTEKGKYVELRCDPISGHTALYWYRQSLGQGPEFLIYFQGTGAADDSGLPNDRFFAVRPEGSVSTLKIQRTERGDSAVYLCASSLTLRETDTQYFGPGTRLTVL.

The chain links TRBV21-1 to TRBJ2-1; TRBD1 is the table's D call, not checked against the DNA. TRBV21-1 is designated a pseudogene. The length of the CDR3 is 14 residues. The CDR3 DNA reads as TGTGCCAGCAGCAAACCACAGGGGGTGGATGAGCAGTTCTTC. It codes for CASSKPQGVDEQFF.

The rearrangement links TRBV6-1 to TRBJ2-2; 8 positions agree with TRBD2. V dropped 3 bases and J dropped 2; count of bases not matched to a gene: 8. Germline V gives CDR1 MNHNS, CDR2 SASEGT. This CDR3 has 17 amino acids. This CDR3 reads CASSDILAVANTGELFF. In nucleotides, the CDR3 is TGTGCCAGCAGTGATATACTAGCGGTGGCTAACACCGGGGAGCTGTTTTTT.

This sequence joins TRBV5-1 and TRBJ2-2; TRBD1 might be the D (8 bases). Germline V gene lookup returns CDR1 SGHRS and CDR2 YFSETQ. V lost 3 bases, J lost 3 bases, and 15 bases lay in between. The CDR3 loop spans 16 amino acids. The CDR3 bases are TGCGCCAGCAGCTCCCTTACAGGGGGGGACACCGGGGAGCTGTTTTTT. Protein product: CASSSLTGGDTGELFF.

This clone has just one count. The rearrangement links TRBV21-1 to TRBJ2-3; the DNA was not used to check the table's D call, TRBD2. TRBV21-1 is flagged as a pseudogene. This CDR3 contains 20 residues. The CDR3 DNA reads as TGTGCCAGCAGCAAAGAAGGGTTGAAGCGGGAGGACCTTAGCACAGATACGCAGTATTTT. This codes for CASSKEGLKREDLSTDTQYF.

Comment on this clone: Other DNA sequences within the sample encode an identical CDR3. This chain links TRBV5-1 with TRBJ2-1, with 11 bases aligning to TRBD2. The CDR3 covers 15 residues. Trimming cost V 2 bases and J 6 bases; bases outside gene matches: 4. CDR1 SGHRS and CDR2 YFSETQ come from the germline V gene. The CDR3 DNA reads TGCGCCAGCAGCTTCGGGCTAGCGGGAGGCAATGAGCAGTTCTTC. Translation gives CASSFGLAGGNEQFF.

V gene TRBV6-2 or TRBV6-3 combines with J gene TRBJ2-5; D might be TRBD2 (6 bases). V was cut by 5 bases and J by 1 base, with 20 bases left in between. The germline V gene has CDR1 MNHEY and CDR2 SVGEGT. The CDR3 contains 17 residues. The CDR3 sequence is CASSHGPGEAAQETQYF. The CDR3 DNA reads TGTGCCAGCAGTCATGGTCCGGGAGAGGCGGCCCAAGAGACCCAGTACTTC.

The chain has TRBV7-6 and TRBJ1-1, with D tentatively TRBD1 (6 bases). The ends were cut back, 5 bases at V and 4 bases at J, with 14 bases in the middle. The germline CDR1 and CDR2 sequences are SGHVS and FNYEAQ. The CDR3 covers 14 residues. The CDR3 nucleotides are TGTGCCAGCAGCGTTGGGCTAGGGGGCACTGAAGCTTTCTTT. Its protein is CASSVGLGGTEAFF.

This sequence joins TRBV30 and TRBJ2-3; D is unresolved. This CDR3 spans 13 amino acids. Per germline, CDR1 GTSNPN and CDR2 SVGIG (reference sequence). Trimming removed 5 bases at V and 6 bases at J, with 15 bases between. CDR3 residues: CAWGLRSGDTQYF. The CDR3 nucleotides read TGTGCCTGGGGGCTTCGGTCCGGGGATACGCAGTATTTT.

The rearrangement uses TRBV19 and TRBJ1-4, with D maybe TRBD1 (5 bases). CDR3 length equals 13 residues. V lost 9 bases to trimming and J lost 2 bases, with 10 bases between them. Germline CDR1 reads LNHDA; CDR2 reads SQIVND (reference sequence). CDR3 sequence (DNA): TGTGCCAGCTCTGGGGGGACTAATGAAAAACTGTTTTTT. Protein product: CASSGGTNEKLFF.

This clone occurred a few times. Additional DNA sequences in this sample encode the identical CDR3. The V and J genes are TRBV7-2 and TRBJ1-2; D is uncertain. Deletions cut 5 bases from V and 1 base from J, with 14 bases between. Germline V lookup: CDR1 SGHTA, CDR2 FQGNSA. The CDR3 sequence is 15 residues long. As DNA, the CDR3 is TGTGCCAGCAGCCTCCCAGGAGGGATTAACTATGGCTACACCTTC. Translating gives CASSLPGGINYGYTF.

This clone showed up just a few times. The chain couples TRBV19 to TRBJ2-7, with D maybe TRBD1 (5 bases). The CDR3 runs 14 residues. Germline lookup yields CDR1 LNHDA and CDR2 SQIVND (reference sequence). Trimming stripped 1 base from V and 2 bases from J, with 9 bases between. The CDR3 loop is CASSIVQDAYEQYF. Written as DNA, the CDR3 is TGTGCCAGTAGTATAGTACAGGATGCCTACGAGCAGTACTTC.

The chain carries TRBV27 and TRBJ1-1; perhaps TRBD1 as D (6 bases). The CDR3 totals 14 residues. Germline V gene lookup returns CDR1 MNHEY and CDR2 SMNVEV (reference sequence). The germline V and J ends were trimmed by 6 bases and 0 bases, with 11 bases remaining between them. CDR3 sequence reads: CASRLGHLNTEAFF. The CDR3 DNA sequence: TGTGCCAGCAGACTGGGACACTTGAACACTGAAGCTTTCTTT.

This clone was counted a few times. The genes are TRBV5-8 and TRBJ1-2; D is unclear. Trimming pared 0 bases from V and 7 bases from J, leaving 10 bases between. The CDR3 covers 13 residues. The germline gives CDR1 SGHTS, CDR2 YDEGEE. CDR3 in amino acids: CASSLAGQLGYTF. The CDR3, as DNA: TGTGCCAGCAGCTTGGCTGGGCAGCTTGGCTACACCTTC.

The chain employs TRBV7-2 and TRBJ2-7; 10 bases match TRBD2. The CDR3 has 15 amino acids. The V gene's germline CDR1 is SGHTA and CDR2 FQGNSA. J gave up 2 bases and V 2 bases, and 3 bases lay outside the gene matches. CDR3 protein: CASSLYSGRAYEQYF. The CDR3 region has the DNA TGTGCCAGCAGCTTATACAGCGGGAGGGCCTACGAGCAGTACTTC.

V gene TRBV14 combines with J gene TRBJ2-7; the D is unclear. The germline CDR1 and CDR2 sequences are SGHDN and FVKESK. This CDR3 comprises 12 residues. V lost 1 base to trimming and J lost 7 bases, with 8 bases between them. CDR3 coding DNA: TGTGCCAGCAGCCAAGGGCGGCTGGAGCAGTACTTC. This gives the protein CASSQGRLEQYF. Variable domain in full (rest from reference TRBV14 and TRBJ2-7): EAGVTQFPSHSVIEKGQTVTLRCDPISGHDNLYWYRRVMGKEIKFLLHFVKESKQDESGMPNNRFLAERTGGTYSTLKVQPAELEDSGVYFCASSQGRLEQYFGPGTRLTVT.

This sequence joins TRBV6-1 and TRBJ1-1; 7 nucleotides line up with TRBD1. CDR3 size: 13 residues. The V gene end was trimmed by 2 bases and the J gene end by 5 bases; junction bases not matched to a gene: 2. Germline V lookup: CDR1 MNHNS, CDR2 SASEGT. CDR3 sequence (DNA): TGTGCCAGCAGTGAAACAGGGGTTACTGAAGCTTTCTTT. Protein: CASSETGVTEAFF.

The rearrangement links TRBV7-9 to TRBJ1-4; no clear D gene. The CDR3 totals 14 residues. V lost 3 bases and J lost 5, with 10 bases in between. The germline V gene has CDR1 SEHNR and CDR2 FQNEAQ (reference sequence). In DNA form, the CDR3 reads TGTGCCAGCAGCTTCCAAAACGCGAATGAAAAACTGTTTTTT. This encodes CASSFQNANEKLFF.

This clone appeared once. CDR3 sequence reads: CASSLQGVNEQFF. In nucleotides, the CDR3 is TGTGCCAGCAGCCTACAGGGCGTCAATGAGCAGTTCTTC. The V call is TRBV9, the J call TRBJ2-1; a possible D gene is TRBD1 (6 bases). CDR3 size: 13 residues. CDR1 SGDLS and CDR2 YYNGEE come from the germline V gene. Trimming cost V 4 bases and J 6 bases, with 11 bases left between them.

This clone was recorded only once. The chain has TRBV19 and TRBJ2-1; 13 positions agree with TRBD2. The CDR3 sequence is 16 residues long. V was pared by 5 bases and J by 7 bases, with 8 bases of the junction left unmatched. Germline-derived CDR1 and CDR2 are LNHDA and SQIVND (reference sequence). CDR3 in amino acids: CASSPSLAGGRNEQFF. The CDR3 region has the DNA TGTGCCAGTAGTCCCTCACTAGCGGGAGGGCGGAATGAGCAGTTCTTC.